The 13 T cell receptor beta chains presented below share a single source sample, sequenced in a study of graft-versus-host responses after intestinal transplantation. For these TCRs, the target antigens are not known. This table comes from immunoSEQ multiplex PCR, and its TCRdb copy is limited to in-frame clones, with some not included. The sample includes 80,000 to 100,000 clones, roughly nine tenths seen only once; the top ten take around 0.18%. The material was unstimulated CD4+ T cells sorted from spleen or lymph node cells, obtained before intestinal transplant. The receptors come from a human donor who received an intestinal transplant.

V gene TRBV6-5 combines with J gene TRBJ1-2; D perhaps matches TRBD1 (5 bases). Germline V gives CDR1 MNHEY, CDR2 SVGAGI. V gave up 8 bases and J gave up 1 base, with 14 bases separating them. The CDR3 length is 14 residues. The CDR3 is CASRAGQINYGYTF. Here the CDR3 DNA reads TGTGCCAGCCGCGCGGGGCAGATTAACTATGGCTACACCTTC.

J is TRBJ2-3 and V is TRBV25-1; weak D call: TRBD2 (5 bases). V was cut by 3 bases and J by 0 bases, with 10 bases left in between. Germline CDR1 MGHDK, CDR2 SYGVNS. CDR3 length equals 15 residues. The CDR3 DNA follows: TGTGCCAGCAGTGATCCCGGGGTTAGCACAGATACGCAGTATTTT. Its protein product is CASSDPGVSTDTQYF.

The V and J genes are TRBV5-5 and TRBJ1-2; D ambiguous. The germline V gene encodes CDR1 SGHKS and CDR2 YYEKEE (reference sequence). CDR3 size: 14 residues. The V and J ends lost 1 base and 3 bases respectively, with 10 bases between them. DNA for the CDR3: TGTGCCAGCAGCTTGCGGGGTGAAGACTATGGCTACACCTTC. The encoded protein is CASSLRGEDYGYTF. Complete variable domain (other parts from reference TRBV5-5 and TRBJ1-2): DAGVTQSPTHLIKTRGQQVTLRCSPISGHKSVSWYQQVLGQGPQFIFQYYEKEERGRGNFPDRFSARQFPNYSSELNVNALLLGDSALYLCASSLRGEDYGYTFGSGTRLTVV.

The chain uses TRBV28 and TRBJ2-2, with 10 bases aligning to TRBD2. The CDR3 is 17 residues long. Germline V lookup: CDR1 MDHEN, CDR2 SYDVKM. J gave up 3 bases and V 6 bases, and 10 bases lay outside the gene matches. This chain's CDR3 is CASSSLWLAGDTGELFF. Here the CDR3 DNA reads TGTGCCAGCAGCAGCTTATGGCTAGCGGGAGACACCGGGGAGCTGTTTTTT.

The chain combines TRBV2 with TRBJ2-7; the D is unclear. The V gene's germline CDR1 is SNHLY and CDR2 FYNNEI. With 4 bases removed from V and 0 bases from J, the gap between germline ends came to 4 bases. The CDR3 is 12 amino acids. The CDR3: CASSVASYEQYF. The CDR3 DNA is TGTGCCAGCAGTGTGGCCTCCTACGAGCAGTACTTC.

V gene TRBV5-6 combines with J gene TRBJ1-6; the D gene is possibly TRBD1 (5 bases). Germline V gene sequence: CDR1 SGHDT, CDR2 YYEEEE. The V end was cut by 3 bases, the J end by 7 bases, with 17 bases between. CDR3 size: 16 residues. For the CDR3, the DNA is TGTGCCAGCAGCTCGACGGCGGGATCAGGGAATTCACCCCTCCACTTT. The encoded protein is CASSSTAGSGNSPLHF.

The chain recombines TRBV6-5 with TRBJ2-7, with a weak D call TRBD2 (5 bases). Germline V gives CDR1 MNHEY, CDR2 SVGAGI. There are 14 residues in the CDR3. V was cut by 7 bases and J by 6 bases, with 19 bases left in between. CDR3 DNA sequence: TGTGCCAGCACGGACTTAGTAGGTCGTCGCGAGCAGTACTTC. The encoded protein is CASTDLVGRREQYF.

This chain links TRBV7-9 with TRBJ1-2, with D possibly being TRBD1 (5 bases). V dropped 6 bases and J dropped 0 bases, with 14 bases sitting between them. The CDR3 consists of 15 residues. Germline V gene lookup returns CDR1 SEHNR and CDR2 FQNEAQ (reference sequence). This chain's CDR3 is CASRPPGQSNYGYTF. The CDR3 DNA is TGTGCCAGCAGACCTCCAGGGCAATCTAACTATGGCTACACCTTC.

J is TRBJ1-1 and V is TRBV6-6; the match to TRBD1 covers 7 bases. Trimming cost V 8 bases and J 1 base; bases outside gene matches: 7. The germline V gene encodes CDR1 MNHNY and CDR2 SVGAGI (reference sequence). The CDR3 spans 14 residues. This CDR3 is CASEMQGGNTEAFF. CDR3 coding DNA: TGTGCCAGCGAGATGCAGGGGGGGAACACTGAAGCTTTCTTT.

A single count supports this clone. The chain employs TRBV6-1 and TRBJ1-2; 7 bases are shared with TRBD1. This CDR3 has 13 residues. Germline V gene data show CDR1 as MNHNS and CDR2 as SASEGT. The ends lost 6 bases at V and 1 base at J; junction bases unmatched: 2. CDR3 sequence (DNA): TGTGCCAGCAGGGGACAGTTTAACTATGGCTACACCTTC. Its translation: CASRGQFNYGYTF.

J is TRBJ1-2 and V is TRBV9; unclear D gene. Germline CDR1 reads SGDLS; CDR2 reads YYNGEE. V was pared by 4 bases and J by 4 bases, with 11 bases between. The CDR3 has 13 residues. CDR3 nucleotide sequence: TGTGCCAGCAGCACCGGTGATTCCTATGGCTACACCTTC. Translated: CASSTGDSYGYTF.

The genes are TRBV11-2 and TRBJ2-3; possible D gene TRBD1, 5 bases. CDR1 is SGHAT and CDR2 is FQNNGV in the germline V gene. The CDR3 contains 17 residues. Deletions cut 2 bases from V and 1 base from J, with 16 bases between. CDR3 DNA sequence: TGTGCCAGCAGCTTATCTAGTACGACAGATGGCACAGATACGCAGTATTTT. Translation: CASSLSSTTDGTDTQYF. The full variable domain, completed using reference TRBV11-2 and TRBJ2-3, is EAGVAQSPRYKIIEKRQSVAFWCNPISGHATLYWYQQILGQGPKLLIQFQNNGVVDDSQLPKDRFSAERLKGVDSTLKIQPAKLEDSAVYLCASSLSSTTDGTDTQYFGPGTRLTVL.

The DNA of the CDR3 is TGCGCCAGCAGCACTTCGGCAGGGGGCTTAAAGGGCTACACCTTC. This codes for CASSTSAGGLKGYTF. The chain joins TRBV5-1 to TRBJ1-2; the match to TRBD1 covers 8 bases. Germline CDR1 and CDR2: SGHRS and YFSETQ. The CDR3 consists of 15 residues. Trimming cost V 4 bases and J 8 bases; bases outside gene matches: 13.